The clone carrying this TCR beta chain was counted a few times. The data belong to a study of blood T cell repertoires in COVID-19. Study in general: Collection of acute and convalescent COVID-19 samples took place in the United States, Italy and Spain.

The length of the CDR3 is 19 residues. The ends lost 6 bases at V and 7 bases at J; junction bases unmatched: 22. The age range of participants was 18 to 89 years, with residence in some 25 US areas. Per the study methods: Amplification of reference gene primers provided the estimated nucleated cell counts. Assay: immunoSEQ multiplex PCR; the TCRdb copy retains only in-frame clones and omits some. For V, J and clone size, that table is used; D and trimming come from the DNA. This sample has 450,000 to 600,000 clones, with around 90% found just once. The TCR sequence derives from a woman aged 18-35 years who had recovered from COVID-19. The J gene is TRBJ1-3, the V gene TRBV23-1, with 9 bases aligning to TRBD1. TRBV23-1 is filed as an ORF, its function uncertain. Sequencing was performed on PBMCs or T cells enriched from blood (not recorded which). The CDR3 DNA sequence: TGCGCCAGCAGGAATTACGGGACAGGGCTTGTTGGGGCGTCGAACACCATATATTTT. This encodes CASRNYGTGLVGASNTIYF.